The clone carrying this T cell receptor beta chain occurred many times. Its antigen is as yet unknown. The germline gives CDR1 MGHDK, CDR2 SYGVNS. The CDR3 covers 15 residues. With 4 bases removed from V and 0 bases from J, the gap between germline ends came to 13 bases. This specimen belongs to a study of neurological immune-mediated disorders. Across the study: The disease course was relapsing-remitting in roughly 31 and secondary progressive in about 9% of the roughly 35 multiple sclerosis patients. Study results and limitations: A possible signature appeared as one related-CDR3 cluster, in which phylogenetic grouping placed the repertoires of 18 of 34 multiple sclerosis patients. None of the CDR3 amino acid sequences in expanded clones turned up in more than one subject, which points to private repertoires in all groups.

The authors obtained over 200 million TCR-beta sequences from 15-18 subjects per sequencing run. TCRdb fed the 5' RACE reads into MiXCR, producing one record per CDR3 protein. The sample includes 35,000 to 50,000 distinct CDR3 sequences, around 2.5% seen only once; the top ten take 2% to 3%. The chain joins TRBV25-1 to TRBJ2-7, with D unclear. Sequenced input: PBMCs. This receptor was identified in a man aged 50-59 years with multiple sclerosis. CDR3: CASSALGLNSYEQYF. DNA for the CDR3: TGTGCCAGCAGTGCCCTGGGCCTAAACTCCTACGAGCAGTACTTC.